The clone carrying this T cell receptor beta chain is a singleton in its sample. The V gene lost 4 bases and the J gene lost 1 base, with 14 bases spanning the gap. The CDR3 spans 15 residues. Germline V gene lookup returns CDR1 SEHNR and CDR2 FQNEAQ (reference sequence). The data are from a study of blood T cell repertoires in COVID-19. Original analysis: The assay estimated nucleated cells by amplifying reference gene primers. Generated by immunoSEQ multiplex PCR, the TCRdb table keeps only in-frame clones and is missing some. Clone size and V and J calls were adopted from that table, with D and trimming inferred from the DNA. The sample has approximately 50,000 clones; 80% to 95% are singletons.

Sequenced material: peripheral blood. The V call is TRBV7-9, the J call TRBJ2-7; D is uncertain. The receptor was derived from a man aged 45-65 years with active COVID-19. As DNA, the CDR3 is TGTGCCAGCAGCTCGACTGGTCACCCGTCCTACGAGCAGTACTTC. Translation: CASSSTGHPSYEQYF.